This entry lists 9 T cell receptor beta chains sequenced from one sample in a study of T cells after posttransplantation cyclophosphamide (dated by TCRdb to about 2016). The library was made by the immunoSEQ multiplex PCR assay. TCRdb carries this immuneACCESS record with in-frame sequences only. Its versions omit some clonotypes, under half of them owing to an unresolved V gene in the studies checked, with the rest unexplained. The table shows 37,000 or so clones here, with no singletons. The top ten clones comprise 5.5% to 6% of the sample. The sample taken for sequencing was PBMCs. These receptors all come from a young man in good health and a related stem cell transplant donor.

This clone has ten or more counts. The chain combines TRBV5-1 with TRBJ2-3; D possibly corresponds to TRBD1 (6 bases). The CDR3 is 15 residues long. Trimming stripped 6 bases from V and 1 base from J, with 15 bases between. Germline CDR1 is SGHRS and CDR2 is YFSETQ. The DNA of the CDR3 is TGCGCCAGCACCCCTTCTAGGACAGGCACAGATACGCAGTATTTT. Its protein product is CASTPSRTGTDTQYF.

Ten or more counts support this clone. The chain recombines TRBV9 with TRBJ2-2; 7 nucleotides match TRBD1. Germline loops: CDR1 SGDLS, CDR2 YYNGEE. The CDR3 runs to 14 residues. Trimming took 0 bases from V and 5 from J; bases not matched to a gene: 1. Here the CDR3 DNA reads TGTGCCAGCAGCGTAGAACAGGGGACCGGGGAGCTGTTTTTT. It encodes CASSVEQGTGELFF.

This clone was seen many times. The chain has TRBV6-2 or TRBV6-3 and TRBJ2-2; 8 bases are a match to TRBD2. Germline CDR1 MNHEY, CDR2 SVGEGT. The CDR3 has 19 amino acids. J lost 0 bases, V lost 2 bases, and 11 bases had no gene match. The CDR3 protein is CASSYLSGGPNSNTGELFF. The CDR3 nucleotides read TGTGCCAGCAGTTACCTGAGCGGGGGCCCGAACTCGAACACCGGGGAGCTGTTTTTT.

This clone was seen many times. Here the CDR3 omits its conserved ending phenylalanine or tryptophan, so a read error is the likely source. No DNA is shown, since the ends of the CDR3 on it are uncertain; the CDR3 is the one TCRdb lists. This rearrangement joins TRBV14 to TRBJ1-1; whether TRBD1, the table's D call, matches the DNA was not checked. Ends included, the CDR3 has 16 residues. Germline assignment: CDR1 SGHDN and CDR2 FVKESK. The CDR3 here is CASSPTAGDSEAFFGQ.

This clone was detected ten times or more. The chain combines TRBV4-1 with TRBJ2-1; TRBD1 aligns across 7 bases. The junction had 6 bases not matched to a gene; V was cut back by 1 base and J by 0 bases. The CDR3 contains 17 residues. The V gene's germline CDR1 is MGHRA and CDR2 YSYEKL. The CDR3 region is CASSQGPGGSSYNEQFF. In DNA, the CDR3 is TGCGCCAGCAGCCAAGGCCCAGGGGGTTCCTCCTACAATGAGCAGTTCTTC.

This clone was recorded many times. CDR3 nucleotides: TGTGCCAGCAGCTTCCCAGGGGGCCACTATGGCTACACCTTC. Translating gives CASSFPGGHYGYTF. This chain links TRBV11-2 with TRBJ1-2; 8 bases map to TRBD1. CDR1 is SGHAT and CDR2 is FQNNGV in the germline V gene. V lost 3 bases and J lost 3; bases outside the gene matches: 3. CDR3 size: 14 residues.

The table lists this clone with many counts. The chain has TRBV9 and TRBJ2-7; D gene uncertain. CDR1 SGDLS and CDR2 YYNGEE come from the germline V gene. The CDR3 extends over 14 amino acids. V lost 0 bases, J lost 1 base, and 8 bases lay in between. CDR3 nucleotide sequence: TGTGCCAGCAGCGTAGGCGGCAGTTCCTACGAGCAGTACTTC. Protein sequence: CASSVGGSSYEQYF.

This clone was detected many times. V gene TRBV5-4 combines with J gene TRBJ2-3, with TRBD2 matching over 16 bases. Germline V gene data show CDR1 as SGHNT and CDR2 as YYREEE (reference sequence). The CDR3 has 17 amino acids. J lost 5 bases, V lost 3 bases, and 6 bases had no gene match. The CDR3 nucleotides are TGTGCCAGCAGCTCCGGGACTAGCGGGGGGGCCGGAGATACGCAGTATTTT. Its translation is CASSSGTSGGAGDTQYF.

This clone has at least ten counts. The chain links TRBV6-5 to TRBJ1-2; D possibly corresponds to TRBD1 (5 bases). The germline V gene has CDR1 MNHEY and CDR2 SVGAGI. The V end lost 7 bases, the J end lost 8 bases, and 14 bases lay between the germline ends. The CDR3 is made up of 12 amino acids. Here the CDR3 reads CASTQGVLGYTF. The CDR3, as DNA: TGTGCCAGCACCCAGGGAGTTTTGGGCTACACCTTC.